These T cell receptor beta chains were read from a single sample in a study of shared clonotypes between healthy human individuals. Libraries were prepared by immunoSEQ multiplex PCR; TCRdb keeps only in-frame clonotypes and omits some of them. The sample includes around 88,000 clones, over 60% of them seen just once. Specimen: memory CD8+ T cells sorted from blood. These receptors all come from a man aged 25-45 years in good health. CDR3s include the opening cysteine and the closing phenylalanine or tryptophan. Fields, in order: J gene, D gene, clone size, V gene, CDR3 DNA, CDR3 protein. The D gene is left open where the match is weak. Some rows mark clone size as missing; the rest say once, few, many or name a class of expanded clone.

TRBJ1-5 . . TRBV15 TGTGCCACCAGCAGAGATTTCCCCCGGGGCGTAAATCAGCCCCAGCATTTT CATSRDFPRGVNQPQHF
TRBJ2-1 . . TRBV5-1 TGCGCCAGCAGCTATGGGAGTGGAATCAGCTCCTACAATGAGCAGTTCTTC CASSYGSGISSYNEQFF
TRBJ2-1 TRBD2 once TRBV11-2 TGTGCCAGCAGCTTACGTGGCTTGGGGGGGGTCAATGAGCAGTTCTTC CASSLRGLGGVNEQFF
TRBJ2-7 . few TRBV4-1 TGCGCCAGCAGTCCCTATCTAGGGAACGAGCAGTACTTC CASSPYLGNEQYF
TRBJ2-3 . . TRBV9 TGTGCCAGCAGCGTAGTTCCTGACACAGATACGCAGTATTTT CASSVVPDTDTQYF
TRBJ2-6 . . TRBV9 TGTGCCAGCAGCCCGAGAATTACTGGGGCCAACGTCCTGACTTTC CASSPRITGANVLTF
TRBJ2-7 TRBD1 once TRBV7-3 TGTGCCAGCAGCTTAACGGGGACAGGAACCTACGAGCAGTACTTC CASSLTGTGTYEQYF
TRBJ2-1 TRBD1 . TRBV27 TGTGCCAGCAGTTCCTACGGGACAGTACATGAGCAGTTCTTC CASSSYGTVHEQFF
TRBJ2-2 . . TRBV28 TGTGCCAGCAGCGGTCTCGCGAACACCGGGGAGCTGTTTTTT CASSGLANTGELFF
TRBJ1-3 TRBD1 few TRBV7-9 TGTGCCAGCAGCACCGACAGGGTATCTGGAAACACCATATATTTT CASSTDRVSGNTIYF
TRBJ2-3 . . TRBV6-5 TGTGCCAGCAGGGCCGGCACAGATACGCAGTATTTT CASRAGTDTQYF
TRBJ1-2 . many TRBV10-3 TGTGCCATCAGTATAGGGGCAGGGGCTGATGGCTACACCTTC CAISIGAGADGYTF
TRBJ2-1 . . TRBV4-3 TGCGCCAGCAGCGAAGAAATTGGGACAGAGCAGTTCTTC CASSEEIGTEQFF
TRBJ2-1 TRBD2 . TRBV7-3 TGTGCCAGCAGCTCTCTAGCGGGAGGGTACAATGAGCAGTTCTTC CASSSLAGGYNEQFF
TRBJ2-2 TRBD2 . TRBV27 TGTGCCAGCAGTTTAGGACTAGCTCTGGGGACCGGGGAGCTGTTTTTT CASSLGLALGTGELFF
TRBJ1-5 . . TRBV4-1 TGCGCCAGCAGCCAAGATACGGGTAGCAATCAGCCCCAGCATTTT CASSQDTGSNQPQHF
TRBJ2-7 . . TRBV5-4 TGTGCCAGCAGCCTGGGGCTACAGGGCGAAGAGTACTTC CASSLGLQGEEYF
TRBJ2-3 TRBD1 few TRBV5-6 TGTGCCAGCAGTGGGACAGGGCAAAGCACAGATACGCAGTATTTT CASSGTGQSTDTQYF
TRBJ2-7 . . TRBV25-1 TGTGCCAGCAGTGGGGCCGGGCCCTTCAATTACTACGAGCAGTACTTC CASSGAGPFNYYEQYF
TRBJ2-7 . many TRBV2 TGTGCCAGCAGTGATAACGGCCCCTACGAGCAGTACTTC CASSDNGPYEQYF
TRBJ2-6 TRBD1 . TRBV29-1 TGCAGCGTCAAGGGGACAGGCTTCTCTGGGGCCAACGTCCTGACTTTC CSVKGTGFSGANVLTF
TRBJ2-2 TRBD2 . TRBV25-1 TGTGCCAGCAGTGAGGCCCTCACTAGCGGGAGGCGCACCGGGGAGCTGTTTTTT CASSEALTSGRRTGELFF
TRBJ2-1 . once TRBV2 TGTGCCAGCAGTGTAGGTGGGAGATCCTACAATGAGCAGTTCTTC CASSVGGRSYNEQFF
TRBJ2-3 . . TRBV11-2 TGTGCCAGCAGCTTAGGTACGAGGGCAGATACGCAGTATTTT CASSLGTRADTQYF
TRBJ2-2 TRBD1 . TRBV7-8 TGTGCCAGCAGCTTTGGGACAGGACGAACCGGGGAGCTGTTTTTT CASSFGTGRTGELFF
TRBJ2-3 TRBD2 . TRBV7-9 TGTGCCAGCAGCTTATGGTTGGCTAGCGGGACGACAGATACGCAGTATTTT CASSLWLASGTTDTQYF
TRBJ2-2 TRBD2 . TRBV5-1 TGCGCCAGCAGCTTGCGGAGCGTGCGGGAGGCGAACACCGGGGAGCTGTTTTTT CASSLRSVREANTGELFF
TRBJ1-1 . many TRBV7-9 TGTGCCAGCACCCTAGGGGGAGGGAACACTGAAGCTTTCTTT CASTLGGGNTEAFF
TRBJ1-2 . . TRBV6-5 TGTGCCAGCAGTCCGAGGCACTATGGCTACACCTTC CASSPRHYGYTF
TRBJ1-1 . . TRBV29-1 TGCAGCGTCGGACGCATGAACACTGAAGCTTTCTTT CSVGRMNTEAFF
TRBJ2-1 TRBD1 few TRBV5-6 TGTGCCAGCAGCTTGGTGGGGACAGACTACAATGAGCAGTTCTTC CASSLVGTDYNEQFF
TRBJ2-1 TRBD2 . TRBV4-1 TGCGCCAGCAGCCAAGAGGCTAGCGGGGATGAGCAGTTCTTC CASSQEASGDEQFF
TRBJ2-7 . once TRBV9 TGTGCCAGCAGCCCCATAGGACCTTTCACCGAGCAGTACTTC CASSPIGPFTEQYF
TRBJ2-2 TRBD1 . TRBV29-1 TGCAGCGTTGATACAGGGGGCACCGGGGAGCTGTTTTTT CSVDTGGTGELFF
TRBJ1-1 TRBD1 . TRBV10-3 TGTGCCATCAGCTCGACAGGGGTGACTGAAGCTTTCTTT CAISSTGVTEAFF
TRBJ2-7 TRBD1 . TRBV6-1 TGTGCCAGCAGTGAAGAAGGGACAGGGTTCTACGAGCAGTACTTC CASSEEGTGFYEQYF
TRBJ1-2 TRBD1 . TRBV15 TGTGCCACCAGCAGACACAGGGGGGATGGCTACACCTTC CATSRHRGDGYTF
TRBJ2-1 . . TRBV7-8 TGTGCCAGCAGCGCCGGGACAGCGGGCTCCTACAATGAGCAGTTCTTC CASSAGTAGSYNEQFF
TRBJ2-7 TRBD1 . TRBV28 TGTGCCATAAACAGGGGCTCCTACGAGCAGTACTTC CAINRGSYEQYF
TRBJ2-5 . . TRBV19 TGTGCCAGTAGTTCGGCTTTGTTCCAAGAGACCCAGTACTTC CASSSALFQETQYF
TRBJ1-3 . . TRBV4-2 TGTGCCAGCAGCCAAGATCAAGGGTGGGTTGGTGGAAACACCATATATTTT CASSQDQGWVGGNTIYF
TRBJ2-1 TRBD2 . TRBV28 TGTGCCAGCAGTAGATTTAGCGGGGACTCCTACAATGAGCAGTTCTTC CASSRFSGDSYNEQFF
TRBJ2-7 . . TRBV2 TGTGCCAGCATAGATCCATCCCCCTACGAGCAGTACTTC CASIDPSPYEQYF
TRBJ2-2 . . TRBV6-5 TGTGCCAGCAGTTACTCCGGCGGGGAGCTGTTTTTT CASSYSGGELFF
TRBJ2-2 TRBD2 . TRBV5-1 TGCGCCAGCAGCGCGGGACTAGCGGAGCCGAACACCGGGGAGCTGTTTTTT CASSAGLAEPNTGELFF
TRBJ1-2 . . TRBV7-8 TGTGCCAGCAGCTTATTGGACGACGGAGTCTACACCTTC CASSLLDDGVYTF
TRBJ2-2 TRBD2 . TRBV29-1 TGCAGCGTCAGACTAGCGGCGAACACCGGGGAGCTGTTTTTT CSVRLAANTGELFF
TRBJ1-2 . . TRBV4-2 TGTGCCAGCAGCCAAGATTCTAACCTGGGTATCTATGGCTACACCTTC CASSQDSNLGIYGYTF
TRBJ2-5 TRBD1 many TRBV27 TGTGCCAGCAGTTCGTGGTTCTCAGGGAGGACAGGGAGAGAGACCCAGTACTTC CASSSWFSGRTGRETQYF
TRBJ2-7 . . TRBV5-1 TGCGCCAGCTCACCAAGACCCGGGATCCCCTACGAGCAGTACTTC CASSPRPGIPYEQYF
TRBJ2-3 . once TRBV28 TGTGCCAGCAGTTTAGGACAGCACACAGATACGCAGTATTTT CASSLGQHTDTQYF
TRBJ1-2 . . TRBV27 TGTGCCAGCGCCCGGGACGGTCTGTATGGCTACACCTTC CASARDGLYGYTF
TRBJ2-3 . . TRBV27 TGTGCCAGCAGACTCCTCGGACAAGATACGCAGTATTTT CASRLLGQDTQYF
TRBJ1-4 TRBD1 . TRBV6-5 TGTGCCAGCAGTTACGGGACAGGGGGTCAAAAACTGTTTTTT CASSYGTGGQKLFF
TRBJ1-5 . once TRBV7-2 TGTGCCAGCAGCTTAACAGGGAACAATCAGCCCCAGCATTTT CASSLTGNNQPQHF
TRBJ2-5 TRBD1 . TRBV6-1 TGTGCCAGCAGCGCAGACAGGGGGCGGGTAGAGACCCAGTACTTC CASSADRGRVETQYF
TRBJ2-1 TRBD2 few TRBV5-4 TGTGCCAGCAGCTTGGAATTAGCGGGAACAGTGGGGGATGAGCAGTTCTTC CASSLELAGTVGDEQFF
TRBJ2-1 . . TRBV9 TGTGCCAGCAGCGTCGATTTAGGCTATGAGCAGTTCTTC CASSVDLGYEQFF
TRBJ1-1 . few TRBV4-3 TGCGCCAGCAGCCAAGACCTTGGTCTGGAACACACTGAAGCTTTCTTT CASSQDLGLEHTEAFF
TRBJ1-5 TRBD1 once TRBV28 TGTGCCAGCAGTTCACAGCAGGGGGGACAGCCCCAGCATTTT CASSSQQGGQPQHF